Listed below are T cell receptor beta chains from one sample, sequenced in a study of blood T cell repertoires in COVID-19. Generated by immunoSEQ multiplex PCR, the TCRdb table keeps only in-frame clones and is missing some. The data show over 90,000 clones, 81% seen once. The sample was peripheral blood. Receptors were obtained from a man aged 55 to 70 with acute or convalescent COVID-19. CDR3s include the opening cysteine and the closing phenylalanine or tryptophan. D genes are given only for firm matches. The size of a clone is reported for some rows only, either as once, few or many, or as a class for expanded clones.

d_gene: TRBD1; abundance: once; v_gene: TRBV14; j_gene: TRBJ2-5; CDR3nt: TGTGCCAGCAGCGCCACCGGGACAGGGGTTGAGACCCAGTACTTC; CDR3aa: CASSATGTGVETQYF
d_gene: NA; abundance: NA; v_gene: TRBV9; j_gene: TRBJ2-7; CDR3nt: TGTGCCAGCAGCGTAGGTGGGAGCCCCTACGAGCAGTACTTC; CDR3aa: CASSVGGSPYEQYF
d_gene: TRBD1; abundance: NA; v_gene: TRBV30; j_gene: TRBJ1-1; CDR3nt: TGTGCCTGGGGACAGGACACTGAAGCTTTCTTT; CDR3aa: CAWGQDTEAFF
d_gene: NA; abundance: NA; v_gene: TRBV7-9; j_gene: TRBJ2-2; CDR3nt: TGTGCCAGCAGCCCCCTCGGGGGGCCTGACACCGGGGAGCTGTTTTTT; CDR3aa: CASSPLGGPDTGELFF
d_gene: NA; abundance: NA; v_gene: TRBV5-4; j_gene: TRBJ2-1; CDR3nt: TGTGCCAGCAGCCCCACAGGGAGCTCCTACAATGAGCAGTTCTTC; CDR3aa: CASSPTGSSYNEQFF
d_gene: TRBD2; abundance: NA; v_gene: TRBV7-2; j_gene: TRBJ2-7; CDR3nt: TGTGCCAGCAGCTTAACAGCGGGAGCAATCTACGAGCAGTACTTC; CDR3aa: CASSLTAGAIYEQYF
d_gene: TRBD2; abundance: NA; v_gene: TRBV7-6; j_gene: TRBJ2-1; CDR3nt: TGTGCCAGCAGCCCCCGGACTAGCGGGAGAATTAATGAGCAGTTCTTC; CDR3aa: CASSPRTSGRINEQFF
d_gene: TRBD1; abundance: NA; v_gene: TRBV6-5; j_gene: TRBJ2-7; CDR3nt: TGTGCCAGCAGTTACTCCCGGGACAGGACCTACGAGCAGTACTTC; CDR3aa: CASSYSRDRTYEQYF
d_gene: NA; abundance: NA; v_gene: TRBV6-1; j_gene: TRBJ1-4; CDR3nt: TGTGCCAGCAGTGAAGAGGGAGAAGGGACTAATGAAAAACTGTTTTTT; CDR3aa: CASSEEGEGTNEKLFF
d_gene: TRBD2; abundance: NA; v_gene: TRBV14; j_gene: TRBJ2-7; CDR3nt: TGTGCCAGCAGCAAGACTAGCGGGAGGGCAGCTGAGCAGTACTTC; CDR3aa: CASSKTSGRAAEQYF
d_gene: TRBD1; abundance: NA; v_gene: TRBV11-2; j_gene: TRBJ2-7; CDR3nt: TGTGCCAGCAGCTCAAGGACAGGGATTAGGTACGAGCAGTACTTC; CDR3aa: CASSSRTGIRYEQYF
d_gene: NA; abundance: NA; v_gene: TRBV19; j_gene: TRBJ2-3; CDR3nt: TGTGCCAGTAGTATAGATGAACTAGATGGGGTCACAGATACGCAGTATTTT; CDR3aa: CASSIDELDGVTDTQYF
d_gene: NA; abundance: NA; v_gene: TRBV18; j_gene: TRBJ2-1; CDR3nt: TGTGCCAGCTCACCTGTTCCTAGCGATTCCTACAATGAGCAGTTCTTC; CDR3aa: CASSPVPSDSYNEQFF
d_gene: NA; abundance: NA; v_gene: TRBV28; j_gene: TRBJ1-6; CDR3nt: TGTGCCAGCAGACCCAATACTGGGCGTAATTCACCCCTCCACTTT; CDR3aa: CASRPNTGRNSPLHF
d_gene: TRBD2; abundance: NA; v_gene: TRBV6-5; j_gene: TRBJ2-2; CDR3nt: TGTGCCAGCAGAGGACTAGCGGTCACCGGGGAGCTGTTTTTT; CDR3aa: CASRGLAVTGELFF
d_gene: TRBD1; abundance: once; v_gene: TRBV5-1; j_gene: TRBJ2-3; CDR3nt: TGCGCCAGCAGCGAGCCCCGGACAGGGGGCACAGATACGCAGTATTTT; CDR3aa: CASSEPRTGGTDTQYF
d_gene: NA; abundance: NA; v_gene: TRBV5-1; j_gene: TRBJ2-5; CDR3nt: TGCGCCAGCAGCTCACACAACAGGGGAGGCCAGTACTTC; CDR3aa: CASSSHNRGGQYF
d_gene: TRBD2; abundance: NA; v_gene: TRBV4-1; j_gene: TRBJ2-7; CDR3nt: TGCGCCAGCAGCCAAGATTCCGGGACGGGGACTATTGAGCAGTACTTC; CDR3aa: CASSQDSGTGTIEQYF
d_gene: TRBD1; abundance: NA; v_gene: TRBV5-1; j_gene: TRBJ2-5; CDR3nt: TGCGCCAGCAGCGTGGGACAGATCCAAGAGACCCAGTACTTC; CDR3aa: CASSVGQIQETQYF
d_gene: NA; abundance: few; v_gene: TRBV4-2; j_gene: TRBJ2-1; CDR3nt: TGTGCCAGCAGCCAAGATCGCCCGACAGCCTCCTCCTACAATGAGCAGTTCTTC; CDR3aa: CASSQDRPTASSYNEQFF
d_gene: TRBD2; abundance: once; v_gene: TRBV18; j_gene: TRBJ2-4; CDR3nt: TGTGCCAGCTCACCGATCCCTAGGAGCGGGAAGGGTGCCAAAAACATTCAGTACTTC; CDR3aa: CASSPIPRSGKGAKNIQYF
d_gene: NA; abundance: NA; v_gene: TRBV14; j_gene: TRBJ2-5; CDR3nt: TGTGCCAGCAGCCAAGGGCCGGGAACTCAAGAGACCCAGTACTTC; CDR3aa: CASSQGPGTQETQYF
d_gene: NA; abundance: NA; v_gene: TRBV4-3; j_gene: TRBJ2-2; CDR3nt: TGCGCCAGCAGCCAAGATCCACCGGGAGCGGACACCGGGGAGCTGTTTTTT; CDR3aa: CASSQDPPGADTGELFF
d_gene: TRBD1; abundance: NA; v_gene: TRBV5-6; j_gene: TRBJ1-1; CDR3nt: TGTGCCAGCAGCTTGGATCACAGGGGGAACACTGAAGCTTTCTTT; CDR3aa: CASSLDHRGNTEAFF
d_gene: TRBD1; abundance: NA; v_gene: TRBV12-3/TRBV12-4; j_gene: TRBJ1-2; CDR3nt: TGTGCCAGCACAGGGGGCTATGGCTACACCTTC; CDR3aa: CASTGGYGYTF
d_gene: NA; abundance: NA; v_gene: TRBV29-1; j_gene: TRBJ2-7; CDR3nt: TGCAGCGTTGACGGTGACAAACTTTACGAGCAGTACTTC; CDR3aa: CSVDGDKLYEQYF
d_gene: TRBD2; abundance: NA; v_gene: TRBV4-3; j_gene: TRBJ2-7; CDR3nt: TGCGCCAGCAGCACTAGCGGGAGCGCAATGGGGACCTACGAGCAGTACTTC; CDR3aa: CASSTSGSAMGTYEQYF
d_gene: TRBD2; abundance: NA; v_gene: TRBV5-1; j_gene: TRBJ2-3; CDR3nt: TGCGCCAGCAGCCATAAACTAGCGGGAGTCACAGATACGCAGTATTTT; CDR3aa: CASSHKLAGVTDTQYF
d_gene: NA; abundance: NA; v_gene: TRBV15; j_gene: TRBJ2-1; CDR3nt: TGTGCCACCGCTCGGGGACCCAAGCGGGATGAGCAGTTCTTC; CDR3aa: CATARGPKRDEQFF
d_gene: TRBD1; abundance: NA; v_gene: TRBV12-3/TRBV12-4; j_gene: TRBJ1-1; CDR3nt: TGTGCCAGCAGTTACCCAGGGGGCACTGAAGCTTTCTTT; CDR3aa: CASSYPGGTEAFF
d_gene: NA; abundance: NA; v_gene: TRBV13; j_gene: TRBJ1-4; CDR3nt: TGTGCCAGCAGCTTATTTTCTGCAACTAATGAAAAACTGTTTTTT; CDR3aa: CASSLFSATNEKLFF
d_gene: TRBD1; abundance: NA; v_gene: TRBV7-9; j_gene: TRBJ1-3; CDR3nt: TGTGCCAGCAGCAATCCGGGACAGGGAAACACCATATATTTT; CDR3aa: CASSNPGQGNTIYF
d_gene: NA; abundance: NA; v_gene: TRBV7-2; j_gene: TRBJ2-1; CDR3nt: TGTGCCAGCAGCTTAGGTGCGGGCCGGGCGGGTTTCTATGAGCAGTTCTTC; CDR3aa: CASSLGAGRAGFYEQFF
d_gene: TRBD1; abundance: NA; v_gene: TRBV7-2; j_gene: TRBJ2-6; CDR3nt: TGTGCCAGCAGCAAAGAATCCGGGACAGTGCACGATAGGGCCAACGTCCTGACTTTC; CDR3aa: CASSKESGTVHDRANVLTF
d_gene: TRBD1; abundance: NA; v_gene: TRBV28; j_gene: TRBJ2-3; CDR3nt: TGTGCCAGCAGTCGACTACAGGGGAGCACAGATACGCAGTATTTT; CDR3aa: CASSRLQGSTDTQYF
d_gene: NA; abundance: NA; v_gene: TRBV2; j_gene: TRBJ1-1; CDR3nt: TGTGCCAGCAGTTTTGATCTAGGACAGTCCATGAACACTGAAGCTTTCTTT; CDR3aa: CASSFDLGQSMNTEAFF
d_gene: NA; abundance: few; v_gene: TRBV3-1/TRBV3-2; j_gene: TRBJ2-3; CDR3nt: TGTGCCAGCAGCCCACTGCAGGGCTATGGCACAGATACGCAGTATTTT; CDR3aa: CASSPLQGYGTDTQYF
d_gene: NA; abundance: NA; v_gene: TRBV23-1; j_gene: TRBJ2-5; CDR3nt: TGCGCCAGCAGTCACCCGGAAAGGGGGAACCAAGAGACCCAGTACTTC; CDR3aa: CASSHPERGNQETQYF
d_gene: NA; abundance: NA; v_gene: TRBV7-6; j_gene: TRBJ2-1; CDR3nt: TGTGCCAGCAGCTTAGTTGGGGGGAGGCTTACCTACAATGAGCAGTTCTTC; CDR3aa: CASSLVGGRLTYNEQFF
d_gene: NA; abundance: NA; v_gene: TRBV19; j_gene: TRBJ1-3; CDR3nt: TGTGCCAGTAGTACGTCGGGACTCGGGGGAAACACCATATATTTT; CDR3aa: CASSTSGLGGNTIYF
d_gene: NA; abundance: NA; v_gene: TRBV5-6; j_gene: TRBJ2-7; CDR3nt: TGTGCCAGCAGCTCCCCGGGGACATTCGTCTCCTACGAGCAGTACTTC; CDR3aa: CASSSPGTFVSYEQYF
d_gene: NA; abundance: few; v_gene: TRBV11-3; j_gene: TRBJ2-2; CDR3nt: TGTGCCAGCAGCTTAGTCGGGGGTAGCACCGGGGAGCTGTTTTTT; CDR3aa: CASSLVGGSTGELFF
d_gene: TRBD1; abundance: NA; v_gene: TRBV18; j_gene: TRBJ1-3; CDR3nt: TGTGCCAGCTCACCTTCGGGACAGTCTGGAAACACCATATATTTT; CDR3aa: CASSPSGQSGNTIYF
d_gene: NA; abundance: NA; v_gene: TRBV24-1; j_gene: TRBJ1-2; CDR3nt: TGTGCCACCAGTGATTTTCCCGGCGGGGGCTACACCTTC; CDR3aa: CATSDFPGGGYTF
d_gene: NA; abundance: NA; v_gene: TRBV28; j_gene: TRBJ2-1; CDR3nt: TGTGCCAGCAGGGACATCCGCTCCTACAATGAGCAGTTCTTC; CDR3aa: CASRDIRSYNEQFF